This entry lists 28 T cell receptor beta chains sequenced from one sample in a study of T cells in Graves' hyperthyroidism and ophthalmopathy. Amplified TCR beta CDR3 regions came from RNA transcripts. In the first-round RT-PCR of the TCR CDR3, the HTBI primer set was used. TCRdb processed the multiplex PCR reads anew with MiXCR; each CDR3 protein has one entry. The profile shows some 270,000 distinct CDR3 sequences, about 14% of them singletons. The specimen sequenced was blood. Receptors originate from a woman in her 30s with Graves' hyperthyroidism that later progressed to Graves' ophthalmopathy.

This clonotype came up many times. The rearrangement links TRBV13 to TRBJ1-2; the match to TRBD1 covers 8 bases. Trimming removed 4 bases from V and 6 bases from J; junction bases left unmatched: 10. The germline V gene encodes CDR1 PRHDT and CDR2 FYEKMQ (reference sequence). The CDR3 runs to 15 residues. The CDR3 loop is CASSSYDRGSDGYTF. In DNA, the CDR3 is TGTGCCAGCAGCTCGTACGACAGGGGATCCGATGGCTACACCTTC.

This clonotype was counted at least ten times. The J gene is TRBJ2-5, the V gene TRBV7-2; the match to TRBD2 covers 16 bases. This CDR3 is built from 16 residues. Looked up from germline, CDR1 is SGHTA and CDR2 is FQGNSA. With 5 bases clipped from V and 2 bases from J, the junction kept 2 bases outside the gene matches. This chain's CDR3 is CASSPGLAGGQETQYF. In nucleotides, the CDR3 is TGTGCCAGCAGCCCGGGACTAGCGGGAGGGCAAGAGACCCAGTACTTC.

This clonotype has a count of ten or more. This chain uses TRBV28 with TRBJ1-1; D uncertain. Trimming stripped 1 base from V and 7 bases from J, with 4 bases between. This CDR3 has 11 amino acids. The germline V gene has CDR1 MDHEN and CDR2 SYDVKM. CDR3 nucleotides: TGTGCCAGCAGTTTATTGGGTGAAGCTTTCTTT. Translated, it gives CASSLLGEAFF.

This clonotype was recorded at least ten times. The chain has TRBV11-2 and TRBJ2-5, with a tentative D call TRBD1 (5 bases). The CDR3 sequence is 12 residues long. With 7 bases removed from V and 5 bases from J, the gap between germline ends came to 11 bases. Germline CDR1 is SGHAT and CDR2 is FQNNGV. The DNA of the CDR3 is TGTGCCAGCATCTGTAAGGGGGAGACCCAGTACTTC. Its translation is CASICKGETQYF.

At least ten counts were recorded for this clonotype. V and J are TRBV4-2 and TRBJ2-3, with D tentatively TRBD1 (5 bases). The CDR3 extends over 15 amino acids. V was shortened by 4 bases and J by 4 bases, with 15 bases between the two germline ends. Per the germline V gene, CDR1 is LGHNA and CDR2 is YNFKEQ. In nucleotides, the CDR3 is TGTGCCAGCAGCCTCCCCGGGCAGGGCTCAGATACGCAGTATTTT. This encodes CASSLPGQGSDTQYF.

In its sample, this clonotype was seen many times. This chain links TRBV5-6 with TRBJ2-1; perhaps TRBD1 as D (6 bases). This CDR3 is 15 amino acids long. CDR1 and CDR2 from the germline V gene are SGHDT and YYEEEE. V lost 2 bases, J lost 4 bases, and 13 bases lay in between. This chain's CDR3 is CASSFFGTLYNEQFF. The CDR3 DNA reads TGTGCCAGCAGCTTTTTTGGGACACTTTACAATGAGCAGTTCTTC.

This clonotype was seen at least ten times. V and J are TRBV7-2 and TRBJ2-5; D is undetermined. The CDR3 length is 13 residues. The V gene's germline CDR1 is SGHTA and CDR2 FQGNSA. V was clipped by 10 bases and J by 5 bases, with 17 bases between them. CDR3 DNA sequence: TGTGCCACACGGGCTGCTGCCATGGAGACCCAGTACTTC. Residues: CATRAAAMETQYF.

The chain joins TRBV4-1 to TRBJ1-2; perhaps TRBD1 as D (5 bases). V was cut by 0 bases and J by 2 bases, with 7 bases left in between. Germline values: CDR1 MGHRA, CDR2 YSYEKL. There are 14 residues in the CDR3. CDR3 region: CASSQEWGNYGYTF. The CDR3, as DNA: TGCGCCAGCAGCCAAGAGTGGGGGAACTATGGCTACACCTTC.

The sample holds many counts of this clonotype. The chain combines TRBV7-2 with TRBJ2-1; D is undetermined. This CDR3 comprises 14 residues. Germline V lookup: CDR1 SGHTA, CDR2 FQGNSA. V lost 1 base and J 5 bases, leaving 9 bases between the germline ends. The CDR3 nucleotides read TGTGCCAGCAGCTTAGAGGTCAGGAACAATGAGCAGTTCTTC. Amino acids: CASSLEVRNNEQFF.

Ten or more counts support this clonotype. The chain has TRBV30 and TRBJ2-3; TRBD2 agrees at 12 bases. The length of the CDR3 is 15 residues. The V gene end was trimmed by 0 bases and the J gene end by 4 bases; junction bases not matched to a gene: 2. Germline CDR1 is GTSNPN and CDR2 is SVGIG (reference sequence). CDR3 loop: CAWSVLAGGSDTQYF. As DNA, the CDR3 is TGTGCCTGGAGTGTTCTAGCGGGAGGGTCAGATACGCAGTATTTT.

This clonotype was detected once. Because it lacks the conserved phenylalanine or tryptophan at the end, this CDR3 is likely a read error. CDR3 sequence: CASSQGLAKTGELFL. The CDR3 DNA follows: TGTGCCAGCAGCCAGGGACTAGCGAAGACCGGGGAGCTGTTTCTT. The chain recombines TRBV5-4 with TRBJ2-2, with TRBD2 matching over 10 bases. CDR1 is SGHNT and CDR2 is YYREEE in the germline V gene (reference sequence). The CDR3 covers 15 residues.

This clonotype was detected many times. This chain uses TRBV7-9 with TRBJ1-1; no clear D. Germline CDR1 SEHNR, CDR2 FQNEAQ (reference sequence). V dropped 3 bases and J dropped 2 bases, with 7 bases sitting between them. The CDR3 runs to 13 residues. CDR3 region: CASSFGTNTEAFF. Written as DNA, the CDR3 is TGTGCCAGCAGCTTTGGCACCAACACTGAAGCTTTCTTT.

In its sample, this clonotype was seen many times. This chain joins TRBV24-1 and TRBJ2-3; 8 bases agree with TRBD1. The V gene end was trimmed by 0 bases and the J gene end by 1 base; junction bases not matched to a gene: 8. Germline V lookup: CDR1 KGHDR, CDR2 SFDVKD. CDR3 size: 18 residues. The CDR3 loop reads CATSDLPDRGGGTDTQYF. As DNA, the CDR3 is TGTGCCACCAGTGATTTGCCCGACAGGGGCGGTGGCACAGATACGCAGTATTTT.

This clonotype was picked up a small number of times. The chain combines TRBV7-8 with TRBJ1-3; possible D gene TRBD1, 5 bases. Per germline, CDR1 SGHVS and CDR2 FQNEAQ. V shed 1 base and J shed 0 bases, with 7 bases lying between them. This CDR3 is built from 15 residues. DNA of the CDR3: TGTGCCAGCAGCTTAGACGACAGCTCTGGAAACACCATATATTTT. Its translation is CASSLDDSSGNTIYF.

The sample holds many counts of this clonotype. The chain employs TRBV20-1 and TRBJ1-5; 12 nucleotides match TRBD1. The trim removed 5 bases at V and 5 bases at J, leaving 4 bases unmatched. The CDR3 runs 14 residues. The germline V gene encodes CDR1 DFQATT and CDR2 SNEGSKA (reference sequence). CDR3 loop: CSAYGTGGYQPQHF. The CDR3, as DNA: TGCAGTGCTTACGGGACAGGGGGCTATCAGCCCCAGCATTTT.

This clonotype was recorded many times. The CDR3 bases are TGTGCCAGCAGCATAAGACAGGCGACGCAGTACTTC. Translating it yields CASSIRQATQYF. The chain has TRBV5-6 and TRBJ2-7; a possible D gene is TRBD1 (6 bases). The CDR3 has 12 residues. CDR1 and CDR2 from the germline V gene are SGHDT and YYEEEE. V was trimmed by 4 bases and J by 9 bases, leaving 14 bases between them. The full variable domain, completed using reference TRBV5-6 and TRBJ2-7, is DAGVTQSPTHLIKTRGQQVTLRCSPKSGHDTVSWYQQALGQGPQFIFQYYEEEERQRGNFPDRFSGHQFPNYSSELNVNALLLGDSALYLCASSIRQATQYFGPGTRLTVT.

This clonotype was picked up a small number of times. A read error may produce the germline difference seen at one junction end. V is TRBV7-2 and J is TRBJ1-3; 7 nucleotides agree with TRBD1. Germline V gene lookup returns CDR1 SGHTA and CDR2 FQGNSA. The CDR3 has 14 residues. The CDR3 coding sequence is TGTGCCAGCAGCTCGGGACAGCCTGGAAGCACCATATATTTT. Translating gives CASSSGQPGSTIYF.

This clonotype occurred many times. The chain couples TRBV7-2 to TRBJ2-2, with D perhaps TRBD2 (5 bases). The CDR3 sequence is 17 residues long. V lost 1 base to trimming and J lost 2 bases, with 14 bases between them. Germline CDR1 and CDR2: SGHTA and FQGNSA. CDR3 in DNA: TGTGCCAGCAGCTTAGGAGACCGGGATTTAAACACCGGGGAGCTGTTTTTT. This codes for CASSLGDRDLNTGELFF.

CDR3 protein: CASSQDGSTNEKLFF. CDR3 sequence (DNA): TGCGCCAGCAGCCAAGATGGGAGTACTAATGAAAAACTGTTTTTT. The chain uses TRBV4-3 and TRBJ1-4; D not certain. CDR1 and CDR2 from the germline V gene are LGHNA and YSLEER. CDR3 length: 15 residues. The V and J ends lost 0 bases and 2 bases respectively, with 7 bases between them.

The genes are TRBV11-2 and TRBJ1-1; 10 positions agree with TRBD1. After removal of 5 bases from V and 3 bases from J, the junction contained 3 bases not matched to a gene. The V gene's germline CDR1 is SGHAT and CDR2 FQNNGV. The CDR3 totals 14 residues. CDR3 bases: TGTGCCAGCAGCCCAGGACAGGGGGACACTGAAGCTTTCTTT. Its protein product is CASSPGQGDTEAFF.

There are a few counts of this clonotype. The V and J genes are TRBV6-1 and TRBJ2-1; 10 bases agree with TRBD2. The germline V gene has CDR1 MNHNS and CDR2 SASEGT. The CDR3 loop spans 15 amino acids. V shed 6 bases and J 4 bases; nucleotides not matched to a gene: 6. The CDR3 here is CASSPGLAFYNEQFF. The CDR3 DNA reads TGTGCCAGCAGCCCGGGACTAGCGTTTTACAATGAGCAGTTCTTC.

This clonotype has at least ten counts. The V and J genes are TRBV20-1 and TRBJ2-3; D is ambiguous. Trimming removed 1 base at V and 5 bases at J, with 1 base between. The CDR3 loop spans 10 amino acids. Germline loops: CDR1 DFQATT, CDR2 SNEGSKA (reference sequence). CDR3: CSARVDTQYF. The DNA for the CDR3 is TGCAGTGCTAGAGTAGATACGCAGTATTTT.

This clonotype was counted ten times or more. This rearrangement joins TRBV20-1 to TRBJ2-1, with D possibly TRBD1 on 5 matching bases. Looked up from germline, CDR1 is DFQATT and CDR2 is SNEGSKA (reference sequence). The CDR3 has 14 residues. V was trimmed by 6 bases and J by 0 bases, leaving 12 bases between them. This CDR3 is CSARAIGSYNEQFF. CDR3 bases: TGCAGTGCCAGGGCGATTGGCTCCTACAATGAGCAGTTCTTC.

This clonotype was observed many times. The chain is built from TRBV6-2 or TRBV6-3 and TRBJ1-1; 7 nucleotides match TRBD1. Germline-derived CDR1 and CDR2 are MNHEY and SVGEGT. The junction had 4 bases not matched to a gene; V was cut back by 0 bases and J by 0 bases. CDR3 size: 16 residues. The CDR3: CASSYSPGQVNTEAFF. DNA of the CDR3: TGTGCCAGCAGTTACTCTCCCGGACAGGTGAACACTGAAGCTTTCTTT.

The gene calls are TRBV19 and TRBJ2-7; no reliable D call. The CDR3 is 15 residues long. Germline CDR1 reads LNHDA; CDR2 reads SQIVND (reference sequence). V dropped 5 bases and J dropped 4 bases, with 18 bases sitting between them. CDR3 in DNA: TGTGCCAGTAGTGATCCCCGGACGGCCCTTTACGAGCAGTACTTC. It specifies CASSDPRTALYEQYF.

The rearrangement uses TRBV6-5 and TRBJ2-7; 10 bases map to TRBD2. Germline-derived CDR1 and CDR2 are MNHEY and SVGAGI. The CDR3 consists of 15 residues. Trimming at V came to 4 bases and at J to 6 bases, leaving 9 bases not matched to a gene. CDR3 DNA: TGTGCCAGCAGTTTCCGAGCGGGAGGGCCCCCCGAGCAGTACTTC. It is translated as CASSFRAGGPPEQYF.

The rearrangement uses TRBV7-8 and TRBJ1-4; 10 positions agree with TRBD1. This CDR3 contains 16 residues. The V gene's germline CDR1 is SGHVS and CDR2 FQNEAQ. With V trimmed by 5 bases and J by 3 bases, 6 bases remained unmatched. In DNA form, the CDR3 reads TGTGCCAGCAGCCCGAGGACAGGGGGGCCTAATGAAAAACTGTTTTTT. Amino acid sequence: CASSPRTGGPNEKLFF.

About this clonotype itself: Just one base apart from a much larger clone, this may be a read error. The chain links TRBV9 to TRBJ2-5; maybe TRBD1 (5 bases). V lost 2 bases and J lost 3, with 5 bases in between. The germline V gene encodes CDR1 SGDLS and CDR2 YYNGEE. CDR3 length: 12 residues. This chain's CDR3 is CASSVTEETQYF. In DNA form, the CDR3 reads TGTGCCAGCAGCGTGACAGAAGAGACCCAGTACTTC.